The 5 T cell receptor beta chains presented below share a single source sample, sequenced in a study of blood T cells in healthy people across ages. Using a J-beta primer mix together with a sample-barcoded 5' primer, a second PCR was run for about 6 to 11 cycles. TCRdb itself ran the 5' RACE reads through MiXCR, one entry per CDR3 protein. The table has hundreds of thousands of distinct CDR3 sequences, more than 25% seen once. Sequencing input: blood. These receptors were obtained from a woman aged 80 or older in good health.

The CDR3 DNA reads as TGTGCCAGTGCCGGGCCCCGAGGACAGGGCTCCTACGAGCAGTACTTC. Its protein product is CASAGPRGQGSYEQYF. The rearrangement uses TRBV27 and TRBJ2-7, with 8 bases fitting TRBD1. This CDR3 is 16 amino acids long. V was pared by 9 bases and J by 0 bases, with 13 bases of the junction left unmatched. CDR1 is MNHEY, CDR2 SMNVEV, per germline (reference sequence).

This clonotype was detected ten times or more. The chain recombines TRBV6-2 or TRBV6-3 with TRBJ2-1; 10 bases are shared with TRBD2. The CDR3 has 15 amino acids. Trimming took 4 bases from V and 2 from J; bases not matched to a gene: 2. Germline-derived CDR1 and CDR2 are MNHEY and SVGEGT. CDR3 nucleotide sequence: TGTGCCAGCAGTTGGACTAGCGGCGCCTACAATGAGCAGTTCTTC. The encoded protein is CASSWTSGAYNEQFF.

This chain uses TRBV28 with TRBJ2-1, with D perhaps TRBD1 (6 bases). Deletions cut 10 bases from V and 5 bases from J, with 24 bases between. Germline CDR1 is MDHEN and CDR2 is SYDVKM. The CDR3 extends over 16 amino acids. The CDR3 DNA reads TGTGCCATCAGAACACGAGCGACAGGTTCGAACAATGAGCAGTTCTTC. It translates to CAIRTRATGSNNEQFF.

This clonotype was counted at least ten times. This chain joins TRBV18 and TRBJ2-5; TRBD2 matches 10 bases. Germline V gene sequence: CDR1 KGHSH, CDR2 LQKENI. CDR3 length: 15 residues. Trimming took 5 bases from V and 0 from J; bases not matched to a gene: 3. DNA of the CDR3: TGTGCCAGCTCATCAGGACTAGCGGACCAAGAGACCCAGTACTTC. It is translated as CASSSGLADQETQYF.

Comment on this clonotype: A read error may produce the germline difference seen at one junction end. This rearrangement joins TRBV7-2 to TRBJ2-7; maybe TRBD1 (5 bases). CDR3 length: 15 residues. In germline, CDR1 is SGHTA, CDR2 FQGNSA. The DNA of the CDR3 is TGTGCCAGCAGCCCCTCCGATGGCAGACAGTACGAGCGGTACTTC. As protein: CASSPSDGRQYERYF.